Sequencing of this T cell receptor beta chain was carried out in a study of blood T cell repertoires in COVID-19 (TCRdb year 2020). For the wider study: Samples from collaborators originated in the United States, Italy and Spain and spanned both the acute and convalescent phases of COVID-19. The material from the prospective study consisted of cDNA or gDNA derived from T cells, B-cell-depleted T cells, or PBMCs. The repertoires were released in a freely available public database meant as a resource for research on the immune response to SARS-CoV-2. Samples were obtained from the ongoing ImmuneRACE study (first 160 participants) and from 1,254 subjects provided by 6 global collaborators. The dataset comprised deeply sampled blood TCRbeta repertoires from subjects exposed to, actively infected with, or recovered from COVID-19. Sample metadata almost always included a de-identified subject ID, COVID-19 status, age in years and sex. HLA class I and class II types, where available, came from metadata supplied by the sample provider rather than from assay-based typing. Study-wide conclusions, independent of this receptor: How much clinical and demographic metadata was included differed by source and by participant, and the metadata was provided uncurated.

Concerning this clone: No cognate antigen has been identified for it. No base-level quality is on record; no much larger clone is a single base apart.

In the prospective study, participants were about 18 to 89 years old, resided in about 25 geographic areas of the United States, and were enrolled through a virtual design. To assign participants to cohorts, the prospective study relied on clinical history that participants themselves reported in a screening survey and a study questionnaire. Recovered participants in ImmuneRACE Cohort 3 were defined as having two consecutive negative NP/OP PCR tests, clearance from a healthcare professional, or resolution of symptoms. Each participant in the prospective study had whole blood, serum and a nasopharyngeal or oropharyngeal swab collected by mobile phlebotomists. Over a roughly two-month period, participants in the prospective study had the option of providing additional blood draws and questionnaires. Before DNA extraction, blood samples from the prospective study were shipped at room temperature or frozen.

TCRbeta CDR3 regions were amplified from genomic DNA by means of the immunoSEQ Assay, a bias-controlled multiplex PCR. As for how the authors treated the data: The number of nucleated cells in each sample was estimated from the amplification of reference gene primers within the assay. To quantify the absolute abundance of each unique TCRbeta CDR3 rearrangement, sequence reads were collapsed and filtered. Productive Simpson clonality was computed per sample as the square root of Simpson's diversity index over productive rearrangements. TCRdb re-hosts the immuneACCESS table, in-frame sequences only. Its copies lack some clones; in the studies checked, an unresolved V gene accounts for under half of them, and the cause for the rest is not known. For V, J and clone size, that table is used; D and trimming come from the DNA. The sample table shows fewer than 300,000 clones, and 80% to 95% are seen once. The top ten hold around 1.1% of the sample.

Via the germline V gene, CDR1 is ENHRY and CDR2 SYGVKD. After removal of 0 bases from V and 13 bases from J, the junction retains 9 bases not matched to a gene. The CDR3, from cysteine to phenylalanine, totals 15 residues. Just CDR3 DNA is preserved here, 45 bases in frame from base 1. This TCR came from a woman aged 30 to 39 who had recovered from COVID-19. This receptor chain uses TRBV10-3 and TRBJ2-1; the central 10 bases match TRBD2. The material sequenced was PBMCs or T cells enriched from blood (not recorded which). In nucleotides, the sequence is TGTGCCATCAGTGAGTCGCGTGAGACTAGCGGGCTACAGTTCTTC. Its product reads: CAISESRETSGLQFF.